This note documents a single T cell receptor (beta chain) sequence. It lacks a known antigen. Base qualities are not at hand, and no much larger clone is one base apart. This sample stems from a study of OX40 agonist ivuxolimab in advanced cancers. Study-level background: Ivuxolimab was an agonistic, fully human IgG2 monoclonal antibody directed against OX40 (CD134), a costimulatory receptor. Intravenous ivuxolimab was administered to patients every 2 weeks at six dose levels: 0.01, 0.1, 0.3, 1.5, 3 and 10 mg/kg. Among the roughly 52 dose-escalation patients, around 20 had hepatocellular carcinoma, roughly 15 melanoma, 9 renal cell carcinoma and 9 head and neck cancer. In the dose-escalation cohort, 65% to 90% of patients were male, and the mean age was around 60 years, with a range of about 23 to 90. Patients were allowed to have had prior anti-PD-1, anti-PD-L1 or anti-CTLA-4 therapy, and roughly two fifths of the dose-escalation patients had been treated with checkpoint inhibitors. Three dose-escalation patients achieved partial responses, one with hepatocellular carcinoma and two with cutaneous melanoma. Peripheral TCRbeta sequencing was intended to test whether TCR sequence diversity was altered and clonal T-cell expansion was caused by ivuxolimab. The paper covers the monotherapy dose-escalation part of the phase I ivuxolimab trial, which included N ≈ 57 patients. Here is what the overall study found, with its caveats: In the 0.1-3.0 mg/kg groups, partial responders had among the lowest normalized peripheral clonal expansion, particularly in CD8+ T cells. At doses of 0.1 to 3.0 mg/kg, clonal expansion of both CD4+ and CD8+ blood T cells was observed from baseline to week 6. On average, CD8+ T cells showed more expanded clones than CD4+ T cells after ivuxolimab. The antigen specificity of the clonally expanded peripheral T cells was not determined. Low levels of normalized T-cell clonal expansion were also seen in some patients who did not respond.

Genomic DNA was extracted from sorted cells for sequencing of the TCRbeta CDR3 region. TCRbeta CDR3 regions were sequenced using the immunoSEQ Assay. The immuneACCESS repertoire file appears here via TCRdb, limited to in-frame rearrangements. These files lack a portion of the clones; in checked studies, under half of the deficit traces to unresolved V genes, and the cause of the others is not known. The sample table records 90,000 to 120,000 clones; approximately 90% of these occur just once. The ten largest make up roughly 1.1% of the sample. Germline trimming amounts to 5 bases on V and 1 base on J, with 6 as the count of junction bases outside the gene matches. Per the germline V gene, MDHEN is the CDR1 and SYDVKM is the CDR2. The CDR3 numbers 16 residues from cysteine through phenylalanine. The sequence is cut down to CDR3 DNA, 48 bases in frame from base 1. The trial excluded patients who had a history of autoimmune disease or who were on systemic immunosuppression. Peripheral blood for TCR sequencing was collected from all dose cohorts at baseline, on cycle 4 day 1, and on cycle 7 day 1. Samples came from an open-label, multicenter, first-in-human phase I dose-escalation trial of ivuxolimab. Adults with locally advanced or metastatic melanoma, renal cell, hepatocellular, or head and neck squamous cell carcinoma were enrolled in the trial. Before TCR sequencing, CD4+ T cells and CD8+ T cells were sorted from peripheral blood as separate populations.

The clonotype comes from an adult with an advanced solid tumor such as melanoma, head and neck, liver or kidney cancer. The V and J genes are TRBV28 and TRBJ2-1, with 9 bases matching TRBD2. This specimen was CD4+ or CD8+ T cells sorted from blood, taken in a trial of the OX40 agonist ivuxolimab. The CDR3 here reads CASSPITSGSYNEQFF. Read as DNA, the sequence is TGTGCCAGCAGTCCAATAACTAGCGGGTCCTACAATGAGCAGTTCTTC.